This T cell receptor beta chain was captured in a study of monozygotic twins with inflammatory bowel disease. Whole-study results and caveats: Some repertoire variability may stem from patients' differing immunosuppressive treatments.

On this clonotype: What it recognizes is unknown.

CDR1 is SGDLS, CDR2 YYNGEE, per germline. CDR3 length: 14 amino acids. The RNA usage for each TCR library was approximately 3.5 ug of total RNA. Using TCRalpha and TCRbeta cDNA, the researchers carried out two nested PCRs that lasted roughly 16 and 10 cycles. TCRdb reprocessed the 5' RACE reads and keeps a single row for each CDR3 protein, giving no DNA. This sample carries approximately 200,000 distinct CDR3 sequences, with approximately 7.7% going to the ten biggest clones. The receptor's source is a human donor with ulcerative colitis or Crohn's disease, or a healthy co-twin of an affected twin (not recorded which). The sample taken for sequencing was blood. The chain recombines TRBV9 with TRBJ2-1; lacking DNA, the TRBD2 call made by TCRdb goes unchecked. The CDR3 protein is CASSPPAGVDEQFF. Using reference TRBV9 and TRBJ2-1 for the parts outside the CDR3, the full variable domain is DSGVTQTPKHLITATGQRVTLRCSPRSGDLSVYWYQQSLDQGLQFLIQYYNGEERAKGNILERFSAQQFPDLHSELNLSSLELGDSALYFCASSPPAGVDEQFFGPGTRLTVL.